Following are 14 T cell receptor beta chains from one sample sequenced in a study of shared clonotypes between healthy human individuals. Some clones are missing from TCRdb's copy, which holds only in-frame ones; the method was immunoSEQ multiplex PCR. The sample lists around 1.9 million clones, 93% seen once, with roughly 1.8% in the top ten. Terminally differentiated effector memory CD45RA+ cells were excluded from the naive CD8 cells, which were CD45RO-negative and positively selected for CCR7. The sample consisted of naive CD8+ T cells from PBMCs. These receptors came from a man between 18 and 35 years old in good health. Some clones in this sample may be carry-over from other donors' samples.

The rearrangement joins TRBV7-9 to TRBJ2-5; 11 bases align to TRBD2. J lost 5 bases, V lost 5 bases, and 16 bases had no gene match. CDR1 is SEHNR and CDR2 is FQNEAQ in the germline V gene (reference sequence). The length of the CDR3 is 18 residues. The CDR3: CASSHSSVLAGGWETQYF. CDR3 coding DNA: TGTGCCAGCAGCCACTCGAGTGTGCTAGCGGGAGGTTGGGAGACCCAGTACTTC.

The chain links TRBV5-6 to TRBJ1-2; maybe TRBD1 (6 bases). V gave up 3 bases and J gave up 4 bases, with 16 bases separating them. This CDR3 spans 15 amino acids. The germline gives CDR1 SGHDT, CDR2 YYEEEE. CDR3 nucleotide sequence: TGTGCCAGCAGCTCCTTCGAGGGGGGCGGCTATGGCTACACCTTC. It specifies CASSSFEGGGYGYTF.

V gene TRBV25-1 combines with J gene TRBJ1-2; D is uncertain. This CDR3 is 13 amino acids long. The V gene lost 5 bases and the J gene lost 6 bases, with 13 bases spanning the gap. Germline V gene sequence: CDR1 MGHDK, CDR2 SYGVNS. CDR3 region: CASSWEGGNGYTF. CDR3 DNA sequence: TGTGCCAGCAGTTGGGAGGGAGGAAATGGCTACACCTTC.

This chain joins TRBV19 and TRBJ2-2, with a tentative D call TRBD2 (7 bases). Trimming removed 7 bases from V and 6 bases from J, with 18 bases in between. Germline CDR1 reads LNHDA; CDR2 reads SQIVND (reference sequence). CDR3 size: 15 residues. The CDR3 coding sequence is TGTGCCAGTACTACGAGGGGGGGAACGCCCGGGGAGCTGTTTTTT. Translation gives CASTTRGGTPGELFF. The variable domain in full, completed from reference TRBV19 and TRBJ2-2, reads DGGITQSPKYLFRKEGQNVTLSCEQNLNHDAMYWYRQDPGQGLRLIYYSQIVNDFQKGDIAEGYSVSREKKESFPLTVTSAQKNPTAFYLCASTTRGGTPGELFFGEGSRLTVL.

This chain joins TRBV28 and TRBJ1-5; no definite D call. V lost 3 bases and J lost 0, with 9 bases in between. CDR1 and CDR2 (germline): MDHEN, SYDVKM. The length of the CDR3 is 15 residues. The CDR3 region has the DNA TGTGCCAGCAGTTTTGTTCAGAGTAGCAATCAGCCCCAGCATTTT. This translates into CASSFVQSSNQPQHF.

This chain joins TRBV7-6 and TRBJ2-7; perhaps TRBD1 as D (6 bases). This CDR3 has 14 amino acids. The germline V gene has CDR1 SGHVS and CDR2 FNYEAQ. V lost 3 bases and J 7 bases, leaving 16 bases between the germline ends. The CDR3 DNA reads TGTGCCAGCAGCTTGGGCAGGGGCCCTGGTGAGCAGTACTTC. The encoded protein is CASSLGRGPGEQYF.

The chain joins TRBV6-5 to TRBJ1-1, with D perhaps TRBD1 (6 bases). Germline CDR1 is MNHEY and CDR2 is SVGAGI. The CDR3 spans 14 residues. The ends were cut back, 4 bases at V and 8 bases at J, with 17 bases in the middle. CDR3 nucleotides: TGTGCCAGCAGTTGGGGGCAGTTGGGGGCCGAAGCTTTCTTT. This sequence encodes CASSWGQLGAEAFF.

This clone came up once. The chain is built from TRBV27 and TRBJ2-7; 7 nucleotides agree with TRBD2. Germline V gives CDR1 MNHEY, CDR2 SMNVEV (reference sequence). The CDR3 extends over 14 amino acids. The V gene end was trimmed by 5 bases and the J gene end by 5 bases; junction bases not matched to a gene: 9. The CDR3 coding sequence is TGTGCCAGCAGTCCTGGCGGGAGTCCCCACGAGCAGTACTTC. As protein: CASSPGGSPHEQYF.

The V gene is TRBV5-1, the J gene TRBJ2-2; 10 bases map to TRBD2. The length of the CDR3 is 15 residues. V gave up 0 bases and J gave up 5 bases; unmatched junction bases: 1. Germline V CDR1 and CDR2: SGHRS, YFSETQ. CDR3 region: CASSLVAGGTGELFF. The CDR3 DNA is TGCGCCAGCAGCTTGGTAGCGGGAGGAACCGGGGAGCTGTTTTTT.

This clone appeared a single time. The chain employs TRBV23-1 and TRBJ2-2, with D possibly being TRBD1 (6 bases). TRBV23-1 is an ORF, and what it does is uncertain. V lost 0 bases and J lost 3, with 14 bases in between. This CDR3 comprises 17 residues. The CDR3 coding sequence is TGCGCCAGCAGTCAATCGGGGGCTTCGCAGTACACCGGGGAGCTGTTTTTT. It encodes CASSQSGASQYTGELFF.

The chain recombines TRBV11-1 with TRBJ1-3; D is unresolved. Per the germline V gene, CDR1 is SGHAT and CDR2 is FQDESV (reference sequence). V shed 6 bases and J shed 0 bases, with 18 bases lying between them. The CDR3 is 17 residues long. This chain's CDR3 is CASSQTMEGYSGNTIYF. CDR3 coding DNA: TGTGCCAGCAGTCAAACGATGGAGGGATACTCTGGAAACACCATATATTTT.

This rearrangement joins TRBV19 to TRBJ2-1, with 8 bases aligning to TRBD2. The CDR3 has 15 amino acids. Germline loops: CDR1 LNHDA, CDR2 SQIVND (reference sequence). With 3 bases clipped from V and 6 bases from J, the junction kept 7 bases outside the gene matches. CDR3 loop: CASSIRGAGANEQFF. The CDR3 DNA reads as TGTGCCAGTAGTATTCGCGGAGCGGGAGCCAATGAGCAGTTCTTC.

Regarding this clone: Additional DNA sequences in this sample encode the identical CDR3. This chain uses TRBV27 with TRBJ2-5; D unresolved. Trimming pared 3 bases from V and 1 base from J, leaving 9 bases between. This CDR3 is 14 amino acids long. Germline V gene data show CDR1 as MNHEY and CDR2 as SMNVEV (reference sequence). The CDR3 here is CASSFRAPQETQYF. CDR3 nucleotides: TGTGCCAGCAGTTTTAGGGCCCCCCAAGAGACCCAGTACTTC.

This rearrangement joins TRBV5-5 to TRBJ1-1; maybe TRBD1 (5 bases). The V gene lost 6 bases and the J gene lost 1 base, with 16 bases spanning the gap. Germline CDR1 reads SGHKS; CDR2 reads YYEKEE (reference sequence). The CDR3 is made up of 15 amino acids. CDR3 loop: CASTFSRTQNTEAFF. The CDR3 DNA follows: TGTGCCAGCACCTTTAGCAGGACACAGAACACTGAAGCTTTCTTT.